These 7 T cell receptor beta chains came from one sample sequenced in a study of blood T cells in healthy people across ages. Next came a second PCR, run for about 7 to 11 cycles, which used a sample-barcoded 5' primer along with a J-beta primer mix. TCRdb independently ran MiXCR on the 5' RACE reads; one entry per CDR3 protein. The sample includes about 680,000 distinct CDR3 sequences, around 49% of them seen just once. Sequencing used blood. Every receptor here comes from a woman aged 60-75 years in good health.

The gene calls are TRBV2 and TRBJ2-5; a possible D gene is TRBD2 (6 bases). The V gene lost 6 bases and the J gene lost 11 bases, with 22 bases spanning the gap. Germline-derived CDR1 and CDR2 are SNHLY and FYNNEI. The CDR3 length is 14 residues. The CDR3 loop is CASSRGSLGGEQYF. The CDR3 region has the DNA TGTGCCAGCAGCCGGGGGAGCCTCGGGGGTGAGCAGTACTTC. The full variable domain, rest sourced from reference TRBV2 and TRBJ2-5, is EPEVTQTPSHQVTQMGQEVILRCVPISNHLYFYWYRQILGQKVEFLVSFYNNEISEKSEIFDDQFSVERPDGSNFTLKIRSTKLEDSAMYFCASSRGSLGGEQYFGPGTRLLVL.

The rearrangement links TRBV11-3 to TRBJ2-5, with D possibly being TRBD2 (6 bases). Germline V lookup: CDR1 SGHNT, CDR2 YENEEA. Between the trimmed V and J ends, which lost 5 bases and 2 bases, there was a span of 15 bases. The CDR3 consists of 15 residues. In DNA, the CDR3 is TGTGCCAGCAGCGGAACTACAGCGGGTCAAGAGACCCAGTACTTC. Translating it yields CASSGTTAGQETQYF.

The chain has TRBV5-1 and TRBJ1-5; a possible D gene is TRBD1 (5 bases). This CDR3 has 13 amino acids. From germline, CDR1 is SGHRS and CDR2 YFSETQ. V dropped 4 bases and J dropped 5 bases, with 10 bases sitting between them. In nucleotides, the CDR3 is TGCGCCAGCAGCCCCCGAGGGGATCAGCCCCAGCATTTT. This sequence encodes CASSPRGDQPQHF.

The chain recombines TRBV6-2 or TRBV6-3 with TRBJ2-7, with a possible D match to TRBD2 (6 bases). V dropped 0 bases and J dropped 0 bases, with 9 bases sitting between them. The CDR3 extends over 15 amino acids. Germline V CDR1 and CDR2: MNHEY, SVGEGT. The CDR3 reads CASSYSPEGSYEQYF. The CDR3, as DNA: TGTGCCAGCAGTTACTCCCCGGAGGGCTCCTACGAGCAGTACTTC.

This chain links TRBV3-1 with TRBJ2-7, with 9 bases identical to TRBD1. Trimming at V came to 11 bases and at J to 5 bases, leaving 10 bases not matched to a gene. This CDR3 contains 13 residues. CDR1 and CDR2 (germline): LGHDT, YNNKEL (reference sequence). The chain's CDR3 is CAGLDRGFHEQYF. The CDR3 bases are TGTGCCGGACTTGACAGGGGGTTCCACGAGCAGTACTTC.

The V and J genes are TRBV5-1 and TRBJ2-1; D possibly corresponds to TRBD2 (7 bases). Germline lookup yields CDR1 SGHRS and CDR2 YFSETQ. V was trimmed by 4 bases and J by 8 bases, leaving 16 bases between them. This CDR3 is 14 amino acids long. CDR3 protein: CASSRGGDEDEQFF. For the CDR3, the DNA is TGCGCCAGCAGCCGAGGGGGGGATGAAGATGAGCAGTTCTTC. Together with reference TRBV5-1 and TRBJ2-1, the CDR3 gives the full variable domain: KAGVTQTPRYLIKTRGQQVTLSCSPISGHRSVSWYQQTPGQGLQFLFEYFSETQRNKGNFPGRFSGRQFSNSRSEMNVSTLELGDSALYLCASSRGGDEDEQFFGPGTRLTVL.

The chain links TRBV7-6 to TRBJ2-7; 7 bases line up with TRBD1. Germline V gene sequence: CDR1 SGHVS, CDR2 FNYEAQ. The ends lost 11 bases at V and 3 bases at J; junction bases unmatched: 7. There are 12 residues in the CDR3. The CDR3 loop reads CASGTALYEQYF. In DNA form, the CDR3 reads TGTGCCTCCGGGACAGCCCTCTACGAGCAGTACTTC.